The rows below give T cell receptor beta chains drawn from one sample of a study of T cells in localized non-small cell lung cancer. Produced via immunoSEQ multiplex PCR; TCRdb's table is partial and in-frame only. Altogether about 57,000 clones are present, 91% being singletons, with the ten largest covering just under 20%. This sample comprised peripheral blood, obtained before any cancer treatment. All receptors derive from a man between 35 and 75 years old with stage I lung adenocarcinoma. CDR3s include the opening cysteine and the closing phenylalanine or tryptophan. The order of the fields is J gene, D gene, V gene, clone size, CDR3 DNA, CDR3 protein. A D gene is named only where the DNA matches it firmly. Some rows mark clone size as missing; the rest say once, few, many or name a class of expanded clone.

>TRBJ1-1|.|TRBV6-1|.
TGTGCCAGCAGTGAACAGGGGAACACTGAAGCTTTCTTT
CASSEQGNTEAFF
>TRBJ2-5|.|TRBV9|.
TGTGCCAGCAGCGTAGCGAAGGGGGAAGAGACCCAGTACTTC
CASSVAKGEETQYF
>TRBJ2-7|TRBD1|TRBV6-5|.
TGTGCCAGCAGACTCCGGGACAGGGGCGTCTACGAGCAGTACTTC
CASRLRDRGVYEQYF
>TRBJ2-1|TRBD2|TRBV10-1|few
TGCGCCAGCATGGCTAGCGGGAGAGGGGATGAGCAGTTCTTC
CASMASGRGDEQFF
>TRBJ2-3|.|TRBV27|.
TGTGCCAGCAGTCTAGACAACACAGATACGCAGTATTTT
CASSLDNTDTQYF
>TRBJ2-2|TRBD2|TRBV4-2|once
TGTGCCAGCAGCCCGGACCCTAGCGGCTCCGGGGAGCTGTTTTTT
CASSPDPSGSGELFF
>TRBJ2-7|TRBD2|TRBV11-2|.
TGTGCCAGCAGCACCGGACTAGCAGGTGGCGAGCAGTACTTC
CASSTGLAGGEQYF
>TRBJ2-5|TRBD1|TRBV12-5|.
TGTGCTAGTGGTTTAGGGACAGCCCAAGAGACCCAGTACTTC
CASGLGTAQETQYF
>TRBJ2-1|TRBD2|TRBV7-6|.
TGTGCCAGCAGCTTGACTAGCGGGAGCGATGAGCAGTTCTTC
CASSLTSGSDEQFF
>TRBJ1-1|.|TRBV2|.
TGTGCCAGCAGTGCAGGAACGGGGAGAGGAGCTTTCTTT
CASSAGTGRGAFF
>TRBJ2-3|TRBD2|TRBV12-5|.
TGTGCTAGTGGTTTGGGGACTAGCGGGAGCACAGATACGCAGTATTTT
CASGLGTSGSTDTQYF
>TRBJ1-2|TRBD1|TRBV9|.
TGTGCCAGCAGCGTAGATCGAGGGGGCGATGGTGGCTACACCTTC
CASSVDRGGDGGYTF
>TRBJ2-7|.|TRBV6-1|.
TGTGCCAGCAGCTACCGTTCCGAGCAGTACTTC
CASSYRSEQYF
>TRBJ1-4|.|TRBV11-2|.
TGTGCCAGCAGCCCCCGGGCCACGGGTGAAAAACTGTTTTTT
CASSPRATGEKLFF
>TRBJ2-3|TRBD2|TRBV27|.
TGTGCCAGCAAACGGACTAGCGGGATCTCCCTCACAGATACGCAGTATTTT
CASKRTSGISLTDTQYF
>TRBJ2-1|.|TRBV7-9|.
TGTGCCAGCAGCGGCGGGACTCTCTCCTACAATGAGCAGTTCTTC
CASSGGTLSYNEQFF
>TRBJ2-7|.|TRBV5-1|once
TGCGCCAGCAAGCTAGGGGAGTACGAGCAGTACTTC
CASKLGEYEQYF
>TRBJ2-3|TRBD2|TRBV19|few
TGTGCCAGTAGTATAGGACTAGCGACAGATACGCAGTATTTT
CASSIGLATDTQYF
>TRBJ2-2|.|TRBV14|.
TGTGCCAGCAGCCCCCCCGGAGGCCGCGGGGAGCTGTTTTTT
CASSPPGGRGELFF
>TRBJ2-7|.|TRBV9|.
TGTGCCAGCAGCGTAGGGGACACTAGCTCCTACGAGCAGTACTTC
CASSVGDTSSYEQYF
>TRBJ2-1|.|TRBV27|.
TGTGCCAGCAGTATGACAGTGACCGTGAATGAGCAGTTCTTC
CASSMTVTVNEQFF
>TRBJ1-5|.|TRBV15|.
TGTGCCACTAAGGAGGGTAGCAATCAGCCCCAGCATTTT
CATKEGSNQPQHF
>TRBJ2-3|.|TRBV7-9|.
TGTGCCAGCAGCCCAACCCCGGGCAGAGATACGCAGTATTTT
CASSPTPGRDTQYF